This is a list of T cell receptor beta chains from one sample in a study of T cells in Graves' hyperthyroidism and ophthalmopathy. Using its own MiXCR run on the multiplex PCR reads, TCRdb lists one record per CDR3 protein. This table holds around 600,000 distinct CDR3 sequences, approximately 14% found once. Sequencing was done on a sample of blood. The receptor set was obtained from a woman in her late teens or twenties with Graves' ophthalmopathy. Both conserved end residues are part of each CDR3. The D gene is left open where the match is weak. Clone size appears in some rows only: once, few, many, or a class for an expanded clone.

v_call,clone_size,d_call,j_call,cdr3_nt,cdr3_aa
TRBV4-3,few,-,TRBJ2-1,TGCGCCAGCAGCTCACCAAGAGGTGACGGAAGAAATGAGCAGTTCTTC,CASSSPRGDGRNEQFF
TRBV7-2,-,TRBD1,TRBJ2-7,TGTGCCAGCAGCACCAGACAGGGGAGGAGTTCCTACGAGCAGTACTTC,CASSTRQGRSSYEQYF
TRBV12-3/TRBV12-4,-,-,TRBJ1-5,TGTGCCAGCAGCCTGCCTGGGGCAGCCTTCAATCAGCCCCAGCATTTT,CASSLPGAAFNQPQHF
TRBV7-9,many,TRBD1,TRBJ1-4,TGTGCCAGCAGCTTCCGGGACAGGGATGAAAAACTGTTTTTT,CASSFRDRDEKLFF
TRBV24-1,many,-,TRBJ2-2,TGTGCCACCAGTGCCCTGGGTAGCAGCTCGAACACCGGGGAGCTGTTTTTT,CATSALGSSSNTGELFF
TRBV20-1,-,-,TRBJ2-7,TGCAGTGCCAGAGACGGATCCTCCTACGAGCAGTACTTC,CSARDGSSYEQYF
TRBV7-3,many,TRBD2,TRBJ2-2,TGTGCCAGCAGCCCGGAGCTAGCGGGGGCGAACACCGGGGAGCTGTTTTTT,CASSPELAGANTGELFF
TRBV20-1,-,-,TRBJ2-4,TGCAGTGCTAGAGATCCTCGGGCGGGCCTAGCCAAAAACATTCAGTACTTC,CSARDPRAGLAKNIQYF
TRBV11-1,many,TRBD1,TRBJ1-6,TGTGCCAGCAGCTTGGACAGGGGCGATTCACCCCTCCACTTT,CASSLDRGDSPLHF
TRBV12-3/TRBV12-4,-,TRBD1,TRBJ2-3,TGTGCCAGCAGTTTCGTGGGACAGGGCACCGATACGCAGTATTTT,CASSFVGQGTDTQYF
TRBV30,many,-,TRBJ1-1,TGTGCCTGGCTCCCACCCTGGGCAGGGAACACTGAAGCTTTCTTT,CAWLPPWAGNTEAFF
TRBV3-1,few,-,TRBJ1-2,TGTGCCAGCAGCCAAGCTGGGAAGGGGATCTACTATGGCTACACCTTC,CASSQAGKGIYYGYTF
TRBV20-1,many,-,TRBJ2-1,TGCAGTGCTAGGGACCCCTCCAATCGGGGCTACAATGAGCAGTTCTTC,CSARDPSNRGYNEQFF
TRBV12-3/TRBV12-4,many,-,TRBJ1-2,TGTGCCAGCAGGGCGACAGCGCTCTATGGCTACACCTTC,CASRATALYGYTF
TRBV2,-,TRBD1,TRBJ1-1,TGTGCCAGCAGTGAAGGCAGGGGGCTTCTTGAAGCTTTCTTT,CASSEGRGLLEAFF
TRBV6-1,many,-,TRBJ2-2,TGTGCCAGCAGATCAGGGAACACCGGGGAGCTGTTTTTT,CASRSGNTGELFF
TRBV9,many,TRBD2,TRBJ2-1,TGTGCCAGCAGCGTATCCAGCGGGGATTCCTACAATGAGCAGTTCTTC,CASSVSSGDSYNEQFF
TRBV20-1,few,-,TRBJ1-5,TGCAGTGCTAGTGAGGCCCCCCCCTCGCCCCAGCATTTT,CSASEAPPSPQHF
TRBV25-1,few,-,TRBJ1-1,TGTGCCAGCATCCAACGGGAGAACACTGAAGCTTTCTTT,CASIQRENTEAFF
TRBV9,-,TRBD1,TRBJ1-5,TGTGCCAGCAGCTCCACAGGGGGCTACAATCAGCCCCAGCATTTT,CASSSTGGYNQPQHF
TRBV5-1,many,TRBD2,TRBJ2-7,TGCGCCAGCAGCTTCAATAGCGGGAGTAAAGGCGAGCAGTACTTC,CASSFNSGSKGEQYF
TRBV14,-,TRBD1,TRBJ2-6,TGTGCCAGCAGCCAAGACCGTAGAGGGACAGACTCTGGGGCCAACGTCCTGACTTTC,CASSQDRRGTDSGANVLTF
TRBV27,many,TRBD1,TRBJ2-1,TGTGCCAGCAGTTTATCCCCGGGACAGGGCGATGAGCAGTTCTTC,CASSLSPGQGDEQFF
TRBV20-1,many,-,TRBJ1-5,TGCAGTGCTACCCGGGACCTTAATCAGCCCCAGCATTTT,CSATRDLNQPQHF
TRBV12-3/TRBV12-4,many,-,TRBJ1-2,TGTGCCAGCAGTTTCATGGCAGGGGAAAATGGCTACACCTTC,CASSFMAGENGYTF
TRBV6-1,-,TRBD1,TRBJ1-4,TGTGCCACCTCGATGGGACAGGGGGAAGGAAAACTGTTTTTT,CATSMGQGEGKLFF
TRBV10-3,many,TRBD2,TRBJ2-7,TGTGCCATCAGGTCTAGCGGCTCCTACGAGCAGTACTTC,CAIRSSGSYEQYF
TRBV5-5,many,TRBD1,TRBJ2-7,TGTGCCAGCACGGACAGGGTGATCTCCTACGAGCAGTACTTC,CASTDRVISYEQYF
TRBV2,many,-,TRBJ1-1,TGTGCCAGCAGTGATGGGGGGAACACTGAAGCTTTCTTT,CASSDGGNTEAFF
TRBV6-1,many,-,TRBJ1-3,TGTGCCAGCAGTGAATACAGCTCTGGAAACACCATATATTTT,CASSEYSSGNTIYF